These T cell receptor beta chains were read from a single sample in a study of blood T cell repertoires in COVID-19. TCRdb's copy holds only in-frame clones and misses some; the assay was immunoSEQ multiplex PCR. This table has a few hundred thousand clones, around 84% appearing once. Specimen: peripheral blood. The receptors were sampled from a woman in her thirties or forties who had recovered from COVID-19. Both conserved end residues are part of each CDR3. Fields, in order: D gene, V gene, clone size, J gene, CDR3 protein, CDR3 DNA. The D gene is left open where the match is weak. Some rows have no size entry. The others give once, few or many, or a class for an expanded clone.

d_call: TRBD1
v_call: TRBV27
clone_size: once
j_call: TRBJ2-7
cdr3_aa: CASSPNSRRDRGDHEQYF
cdr3_nt: TGTGCCAGCAGTCCGAACTCTCGCCGGGACAGAGGGGACCACGAGCAGTACTTC

d_call: NA
v_call: TRBV5-1
clone_size: NA
j_call: TRBJ1-4
cdr3_aa: CASSVGAQAWTNEKLFF
cdr3_nt: TGCGCCAGCAGCGTTGGGGCTCAAGCGTGGACTAATGAAAAACTGTTTTTT

d_call: NA
v_call: TRBV9
clone_size: NA
j_call: TRBJ2-7
cdr3_aa: CASSSFDKSSEQYF
cdr3_nt: TGTGCCAGCAGCTCCTTCGACAAGTCAAGCGAGCAGTACTTC

d_call: NA
v_call: TRBV5-1
clone_size: NA
j_call: TRBJ1-2
cdr3_aa: CASSLSTPFYGYTF
cdr3_nt: TGCGCCAGCAGCTTATCGACTCCCTTCTATGGCTACACCTTC

d_call: TRBD2
v_call: TRBV18
clone_size: NA
j_call: TRBJ2-1
cdr3_aa: CASSPKLAGVEQFF
cdr3_nt: TGTGCCAGCTCACCCAAACTAGCGGGGGTAGAGCAGTTCTTC

d_call: TRBD1
v_call: TRBV10-1
clone_size: NA
j_call: TRBJ2-5
cdr3_aa: CASRVPEAGAGHWGQEGTQYF
cdr3_nt: TGCGCCAGCAGAGTACCCGAGGCGGGTGCGGGACACTGGGGACAGGAGGGGACCCAGTACTTC

d_call: TRBD1
v_call: TRBV5-1
clone_size: NA
j_call: TRBJ1-2
cdr3_aa: CASSLGDRGSDGYTF
cdr3_nt: TGCGCCAGCAGCTTGGGGGACAGGGGGAGCGATGGCTACACCTTC

d_call: NA
v_call: TRBV3-1/TRBV3-2
clone_size: NA
j_call: TRBJ2-1
cdr3_aa: CASSQDGSSYNEQFF
cdr3_nt: TGTGCCAGCAGCCAAGATGGGAGCTCCTACAATGAGCAGTTCTTC

d_call: TRBD2
v_call: TRBV4-2
clone_size: NA
j_call: TRBJ2-7
cdr3_aa: CASQASAGGVLYEQYF
cdr3_nt: TGTGCCAGCCAAGCTTCGGCCGGGGGGGTCCTCTACGAGCAGTACTTC

d_call: NA
v_call: TRBV6-5
clone_size: NA
j_call: TRBJ2-3
cdr3_aa: CASSRGALTDTQYF
cdr3_nt: TGTGCCAGCAGCCGGGGGGCCCTCACAGATACGCAGTATTTT

d_call: NA
v_call: TRBV7-2
clone_size: few
j_call: TRBJ2-1
cdr3_aa: CASSLRFGRSDEQFF
cdr3_nt: TGTGCCAGCAGCCTCCGGTTTGGTAGGAGTGATGAGCAGTTCTTC

d_call: TRBD1
v_call: TRBV5-1
clone_size: NA
j_call: TRBJ1-1
cdr3_aa: CASSLLGQGANEAFF
cdr3_nt: TGCGCCAGCAGCTTGCTGGGACAGGGGGCGAATGAAGCTTTCTTT

d_call: NA
v_call: TRBV28
clone_size: once
j_call: TRBJ1-5
cdr3_aa: CASRPPEGTQHF
cdr3_nt: TGTGCCAGCAGACCCCCGGAGGGTACCCAGCATTTT

d_call: NA
v_call: TRBV18
clone_size: NA
j_call: TRBJ1-1
cdr3_aa: CASSTGQTNTEAFF
cdr3_nt: TGTGCCAGCTCAACCGGACAGACGAACACTGAAGCTTTCTTT

d_call: NA
v_call: TRBV7-9
clone_size: NA
j_call: TRBJ1-5
cdr3_aa: CASSFGTHGNQPQHF
cdr3_nt: TGTGCCAGCAGTTTCGGGACTCATGGAAATCAGCCCCAGCATTTT

d_call: NA
v_call: TRBV9
clone_size: few
j_call: TRBJ1-1
cdr3_aa: CASSVEGYTEAFF
cdr3_nt: TGTGCCAGCAGCGTAGAGGGGTACACTGAAGCTTTCTTT

d_call: TRBD2
v_call: TRBV11-2
clone_size: once
j_call: TRBJ2-3
cdr3_aa: CASSLVLLAGGTDTQYF
cdr3_nt: TGTGCCAGCAGCTTAGTCTTACTAGCGGGGGGCACAGATACGCAGTATTTT

d_call: NA
v_call: TRBV2
clone_size: NA
j_call: TRBJ1-2
cdr3_aa: CANLRGGRTSF
cdr3_nt: TGTGCCAACCTCCGGGGGGGAAGGACTTCCTTC

d_call: NA
v_call: TRBV7-3
clone_size: NA
j_call: TRBJ2-1
cdr3_aa: CASSLWGPGEQFF
cdr3_nt: TGTGCCAGCAGCTTATGGGGCCCTGGGGAGCAGTTCTTC

d_call: NA
v_call: TRBV7-9
clone_size: NA
j_call: TRBJ2-7
cdr3_aa: CASSQANEQYF
cdr3_nt: TGTGCCAGCAGCCAGGCAAACGAGCAGTACTTC

d_call: TRBD1
v_call: TRBV28
clone_size: once
j_call: TRBJ2-7
cdr3_aa: CASRPRDRAHEQYF
cdr3_nt: TGTGCCAGCAGGCCCCGGGACAGGGCCCACGAGCAGTACTTC

d_call: TRBD2
v_call: TRBV2
clone_size: NA
j_call: TRBJ2-1
cdr3_aa: CASRSSGVYNEQFF
cdr3_nt: TGTGCCAGCAGGTCTAGCGGGGTTTACAATGAGCAGTTCTTC

d_call: NA
v_call: TRBV12-3/TRBV12-4
clone_size: NA
j_call: TRBJ1-1
cdr3_aa: CASSTQGNTEAFF
cdr3_nt: TGTGCCAGCAGTACGCAGGGGAACACTGAAGCTTTCTTT

d_call: TRBD1
v_call: TRBV11-2
clone_size: NA
j_call: TRBJ1-1
cdr3_aa: CASTYTRDRGPEAFF
cdr3_nt: TGTGCCAGCACCTACACCCGGGACAGGGGGCCTGAAGCTTTCTTT

d_call: NA
v_call: TRBV19
clone_size: NA
j_call: TRBJ1-5
cdr3_aa: CASNGRGGQPQHF
cdr3_nt: TGTGCCAGTAACGGCAGGGGTGGACAGCCCCAGCATTTT

d_call: NA
v_call: TRBV5-5
clone_size: NA
j_call: TRBJ2-1
cdr3_aa: CASSAEGPEQFF
cdr3_nt: TGTGCCAGCAGCGCGGAAGGTCCTGAGCAGTTCTTC

d_call: NA
v_call: TRBV18
clone_size: NA
j_call: TRBJ1-2
cdr3_aa: CASSPRRAYGYTF
cdr3_nt: TGTGCCAGCTCACCACGCAGGGCCTATGGCTACACCTTC

d_call: NA
v_call: TRBV18
clone_size: NA
j_call: TRBJ1-5
cdr3_aa: CASSPIYAGDNQPQHF
cdr3_nt: TGTGCCAGCTCACCCATATATGCAGGGGACAATCAGCCCCAGCATTTT

d_call: NA
v_call: TRBV5-1
clone_size: NA
j_call: TRBJ1-5
cdr3_aa: CASSQNSNQPQHF
cdr3_nt: TGCGCCAGCAGCCAGAATAGCAATCAGCCCCAGCATTTT

d_call: NA
v_call: TRBV27
clone_size: NA
j_call: TRBJ2-7
cdr3_aa: CASSRVGYEQYF
cdr3_nt: TGTGCCAGTAGTCGGGTGGGTTACGAGCAGTACTTC

d_call: TRBD1
v_call: TRBV6-5
clone_size: NA
j_call: TRBJ1-1
cdr3_aa: CASRQGARGNTEAFF
cdr3_nt: TGTGCCAGCCGGCAGGGGGCTCGGGGGAACACTGAAGCTTTCTTT

d_call: NA
v_call: TRBV5-1
clone_size: NA
j_call: TRBJ1-5
cdr3_aa: CASSPGQINQPQHF
cdr3_nt: TGCGCCAGCAGCCCCGGACAGATCAATCAGCCCCAGCATTTT

d_call: TRBD2
v_call: TRBV19
clone_size: NA
j_call: TRBJ2-3
cdr3_aa: CASSGLAGSYTQYF
cdr3_nt: TGTGCCAGTAGTGGCCTAGCGGGGAGCTATACGCAGTATTTT

d_call: NA
v_call: TRBV11-2
clone_size: few
j_call: TRBJ1-1
cdr3_aa: CASSRVGVEAFF
cdr3_nt: TGTGCCAGCAGCCGGGTAGGTGTAGAAGCTTTCTTT

d_call: NA
v_call: TRBV4-1
clone_size: NA
j_call: TRBJ1-1
cdr3_aa: CASSQVRRRINTEAFF
cdr3_nt: TGCGCCAGCAGCCAAGTTAGACGGCGGATCAACACTGAAGCTTTCTTT

d_call: NA
v_call: TRBV6-5
clone_size: NA
j_call: TRBJ1-3
cdr3_aa: CASSYSRATGNTIYF
cdr3_nt: TGTGCCAGCAGTTACTCCAGGGCAACGGGAAACACCATATATTTT

d_call: NA
v_call: TRBV10-3
clone_size: NA
j_call: TRBJ1-5
cdr3_aa: CAIGQPNQPQHF
cdr3_nt: TGTGCCATCGGGCAGCCCAATCAGCCCCAGCATTTT

d_call: NA
v_call: TRBV10-3
clone_size: NA
j_call: TRBJ1-2
cdr3_aa: CAISEDPQVWGYTF
cdr3_nt: TGTGCCATCAGTGAAGACCCACAGGTGTGGGGCTACACCTTC

d_call: NA
v_call: TRBV7-3
clone_size: NA
j_call: TRBJ2-3
cdr3_aa: CASSLYQGRTDTQYF
cdr3_nt: TGTGCCAGCAGCCTATACCAGGGGCGCACAGATACGCAGTATTTT

d_call: NA
v_call: TRBV7-2
clone_size: once
j_call: TRBJ1-2
cdr3_aa: CASSLQGSYGYTF
cdr3_nt: TGTGCCAGCAGCTTACAGGGGAGCTATGGCTACACCTTC

d_call: NA
v_call: TRBV19
clone_size: NA
j_call: TRBJ2-7
cdr3_aa: CASNPTGSYEQYF
cdr3_nt: TGTGCCAGTAACCCCACAGGGTCGTACGAGCAGTACTTC

d_call: TRBD1
v_call: TRBV7-9
clone_size: NA
j_call: TRBJ2-7
cdr3_aa: CASRRTGGSSYEQYF
cdr3_nt: TGTGCCAGCAGAAGGACAGGGGGCAGCTCCTACGAGCAGTACTTC

d_call: NA
v_call: TRBV7-8
clone_size: NA
j_call: TRBJ2-1
cdr3_aa: CASSLGAAERGEQFF
cdr3_nt: TGTGCCAGCAGCTTAGGGGCAGCGGAACGGGGGGAGCAGTTCTTC

d_call: NA
v_call: TRBV7-9
clone_size: NA
j_call: TRBJ1-1
cdr3_aa: CASNSGGRTEAFF
cdr3_nt: TGTGCCAGCAACTCTGGGGGGAGGACTGAAGCTTTCTTT

d_call: TRBD2
v_call: TRBV28
clone_size: NA
j_call: TRBJ2-1
cdr3_aa: CASSLVWSSGLYYNEQFF
cdr3_nt: TGTGCCAGCAGTTTAGTGTGGTCTAGCGGGCTATACTACAATGAGCAGTTCTTC

d_call: NA
v_call: TRBV5-5
clone_size: few
j_call: TRBJ1-6
cdr3_aa: CASSLQGVGSNSPLHF
cdr3_nt: TGTGCCAGCAGCTTACAGGGAGTAGGCTCCAATTCACCCCTCCACTTT

d_call: NA
v_call: TRBV6-6
clone_size: NA
j_call: TRBJ2-2
cdr3_aa: CASRLGQNTGELFF
cdr3_nt: TGTGCCAGCAGGCTCGGACAGAACACCGGGGAGCTGTTTTTT

d_call: NA
v_call: TRBV19
clone_size: NA
j_call: TRBJ1-1
cdr3_aa: CASMGARRNTEAFF
cdr3_nt: TGTGCCAGTATGGGGGCCCGAAGGAACACTGAAGCTTTCTTT

d_call: NA
v_call: TRBV6-2/TRBV6-3
clone_size: NA
j_call: TRBJ2-3
cdr3_aa: CASSTRTDTQYF
cdr3_nt: TGTGCCAGCAGCACTCGGACAGATACGCAGTATTTT

d_call: NA
v_call: TRBV30
clone_size: NA
j_call: TRBJ1-2
cdr3_aa: CAWSVPFGQNYGYTF
cdr3_nt: TGTGCCTGGAGTGTACCTTTTGGGCAGAACTATGGCTACACCTTC

d_call: NA
v_call: TRBV11-3
clone_size: NA
j_call: TRBJ1-1
cdr3_aa: CASSLSTLTTEAFF
cdr3_nt: TGTGCCAGCAGCTTGTCAACCTTAACAACTGAAGCTTTCTTT

d_call: TRBD1
v_call: TRBV7-8
clone_size: NA
j_call: TRBJ1-4
cdr3_aa: CASSPQGNEKLFF
cdr3_nt: TGTGCCAGCAGCCCACAGGGGAATGAAAAACTGTTTTTT

d_call: NA
v_call: TRBV3-1/TRBV3-2
clone_size: NA
j_call: TRBJ1-3
cdr3_aa: CASSQAGEGNTIYF
cdr3_nt: TGTGCCAGCAGCCAAGCGGGGGAAGGAAACACCATATATTTT

d_call: TRBD1
v_call: TRBV4-1
clone_size: few
j_call: TRBJ2-7
cdr3_aa: CASSPGQGGEQYF
cdr3_nt: TGCGCCAGCAGCCCGGGACAGGGCGGCGAGCAGTACTTC

d_call: NA
v_call: TRBV19
clone_size: few
j_call: TRBJ1-1
cdr3_aa: CATRQGRNTEAFF
cdr3_nt: TGTGCCACCCGCCAGGGAAGGAACACTGAAGCTTTCTTT

d_call: TRBD2
v_call: TRBV7-2
clone_size: NA
j_call: TRBJ2-7
cdr3_aa: CASSLVLGGGAYEQYF
cdr3_nt: TGTGCCAGCAGCTTAGTATTGGGCGGGGGGGCCTACGAGCAGTACTTC

d_call: TRBD1
v_call: TRBV19
clone_size: NA
j_call: TRBJ2-5
cdr3_aa: CASSSYDRERETQYF
cdr3_nt: TGTGCCAGTAGTTCCTATGACAGGGAACGGGAGACCCAGTACTTC

d_call: NA
v_call: TRBV15
clone_size: NA
j_call: TRBJ2-2
cdr3_aa: CATSRVRAGELFF
cdr3_nt: TGTGCCACCAGCAGGGTCAGGGCCGGGGAGCTGTTTTTT

d_call: NA
v_call: TRBV18
clone_size: NA
j_call: TRBJ2-5
cdr3_aa: CASSPANSNGRETQYF
cdr3_nt: TGTGCCAGCTCACCTGCGAACAGTAACGGCCGGGAGACCCAGTACTTC